This TCR beta chain was captured in a study of shared clonotypes between healthy human individuals. Libraries were prepared by immunoSEQ multiplex PCR; TCRdb keeps only in-frame clonotypes and omits some of them. This table holds over a million clones, about 75% found once. Free of recent acute infections or vaccinations, the donors were healthy HIV-negative adults. CDR1 is SGDLS and CDR2 is YYNGEE in the germline V gene. The CDR3 extends over 16 amino acids. V shed 3 bases and J shed 0 bases, with 13 bases lying between them. V usage is TRBV9 and J usage is TRBJ1-3; D is perhaps TRBD1 (6 bases). This TCR was sampled from a man younger than 30 in good health. The source material was memory CD4+ T cells sorted from blood. Documented subset: CD45RA-negative fraction. Here the CDR3 reads CASSAEGGTSGNTIYF. The CDR3 DNA is TGTGCCAGCAGCGCAGAGGGGGGGACCTCTGGAAACACCATATATTTT.